These 22 T cell receptor beta chains were sequenced from one sample in a study of a mutant IDH1 vaccine in newly diagnosed glioma. Sequencing used immunoSEQ multiplex PCR; TCRdb keeps in-frame clones, though not all of them. The table shows roughly 50,000 clones, with about 81% occurring only once. For these receptors, no antigen is known. Time point: week 23, last vaccination. Vaccinated patients received 300 ug of mutant IDH1 20-mer peptide per dose, with topical imiquimod. Sequenced here: PBMCs, sampled from a glioma patient whose treatment included an IDH1 peptide vaccine. The source of these receptors is a woman aged 40-49 years with glioma. Some clones in this sample may be carry-over from other donors' samples.

The chain combines TRBV7-6 with TRBJ1-2; D ambiguous. CDR1 is SGHVS and CDR2 is FNYEAQ in the germline V gene. Trimming left V 5 bases short and J 5 bases short, with 18 bases between. The CDR3 sequence is 15 residues long. The CDR3 DNA follows: TGTGCCAGCAGCCACGGGGTGGGGTTGGAGTATGGCTACACCTTC. This encodes CASSHGVGLEYGYTF.

Only one count was recorded for this clone. This chain links TRBV5-1 with TRBJ2-2; no clear D. This CDR3 has 14 amino acids. Germline values: CDR1 SGHRS, CDR2 YFSETQ. Deletions cut 8 bases from V and 0 bases from J, with 11 bases between. The CDR3: CASGSGPNTGELFF. The CDR3 DNA reads TGCGCCAGTGGTAGTGGCCCGAACACCGGGGAGCTGTTTTTT.

This rearrangement joins TRBV10-2 to TRBJ2-3; no definite D call. Trimming stripped 2 bases from V and 14 bases from J, with 17 bases between. The CDR3 extends over 13 amino acids. Per the germline V gene, CDR1 is WSHSY and CDR2 is SAAADI. The CDR3, as DNA: TGCGCCAGCAGTGAGCTCGAGTTTCATGAGTTGTATTTT. It yields the protein CASSELEFHELYF.

This clone was seen just once. The genes are TRBV7-9 and TRBJ2-3, with a possible D match to TRBD1 (5 bases). V shed 5 bases and J shed 3 bases, with 15 bases lying between them. This CDR3 spans 15 amino acids. In germline, CDR1 is SEHNR, CDR2 FQNEAQ (reference sequence). CDR3 DNA: TGTGCCAGCAGCCATAGGGTAGGGGTAACAGATACGCAGTATTTT. Protein: CASSHRVGVTDTQYF.

The chain combines TRBV5-1 with TRBJ2-5, with 7 bases that match TRBD2. The CDR3 runs 14 residues. V gave up 0 bases and J gave up 4 bases; unmatched junction bases: 3. Per germline, CDR1 SGHRS and CDR2 YFSETQ. DNA for the CDR3: TGCGCCAGCAGCTTGGCCGGGGGGAGAGAGACCCAGTACTTC. Translation gives CASSLAGGRETQYF. Combining the CDR3 with reference TRBV5-1 and TRBJ2-5 gives the whole variable domain KAGVTQTPRYLIKTRGQQVTLSCSPISGHRSVSWYQQTPGQGLQFLFEYFSETQRNKGNFPGRFSGRQFSNSRSEMNVSTLELGDSALYLCASSLAGGRETQYFGPGTRLLVL.

This rearrangement joins TRBV15 to TRBJ2-1; no clear D gene. The V and J ends lost 7 bases and 8 bases respectively, with 15 bases between them. Looked up from germline, CDR1 is LNHNV and CDR2 is YYDKDF (reference sequence). The CDR3 loop spans 13 amino acids. CDR3 DNA: TGTGCCACCAAGGCGACCGAAGGCGATGAGCAGTTCTTC. Encoded protein: CATKATEGDEQFF. Filled out from reference TRBV15 and TRBJ2-1, the complete variable domain reads DAMVIQNPRYQVTQFGKPVTLSCSQTLNHNVMYWYQQKSSQAPKLLFHYYDKDFNNEADTPDNFQSRRPNTSFCFLDIRSPGLGDTAMYLCATKATEGDEQFFGPGTRLTVL.

The chain recombines TRBV7-2 with TRBJ2-7, with D perhaps TRBD1 or TRBD2 (5 bases each). V was cut by 4 bases and J by 3 bases, with 19 bases left in between. The CDR3 runs to 16 residues. Germline V CDR1 and CDR2: SGHTA, FQGNSA. In DNA, the CDR3 is TGTGCCAGCAGCTCCCCCCGGGACCGGTCTCTCTACGAGCAGTACTTC. Protein product: CASSSPRDRSLYEQYF.

The V gene is TRBV10-2, the J gene TRBJ1-1, with D possibly being TRBD1 (6 bases). Trimming cost V 4 bases and J 6 bases, with 9 bases left between them. Germline V gene lookup returns CDR1 WSHSY and CDR2 SAAADI. There are 12 residues in the CDR3. Here the CDR3 reads CASSVGGAEAFF. The DNA for the CDR3 is TGCGCCAGCAGTGTGGGGGGCGCTGAAGCTTTCTTT.

In the case of this clone: In this CDR3 the conserved last residue, phenylalanine or tryptophan, is missing, so a read error is likely. This rearrangement joins TRBV7-6 to TRBJ2-7; 11 nucleotides line up with TRBD1. After removal of 4 bases from V and 6 bases from J, the junction contained 11 bases not matched to a gene. The length of the CDR3 is 16 residues. Germline CDR1 and CDR2: SGHVS and FNYEAQ. Here the CDR3 reads CASSSLSRDRGAEQYL. The CDR3 nucleotides are TGTGCCAGCAGCTCTCTCTCTCGGGACAGGGGGGCCGAGCAGTACCTC.

The CDR3 sequence: CASSPPGNEQYF. In DNA form, the CDR3 reads TGTGCCAGCTCACCACCGGGGAACGAGCAGTACTTC. The chain employs TRBV18 and TRBJ2-7; no clear D. The CDR3 has 12 amino acids. The germline V and J ends were trimmed by 0 bases and 5 bases, with 5 bases remaining between them. Germline lookup yields CDR1 KGHSH and CDR2 LQKENI.

The chain combines TRBV4-3 with TRBJ1-2; perhaps TRBD1 as D (5 bases). Germline values: CDR1 LGHNA, CDR2 YSLEER. The CDR3 consists of 11 residues. V was pared by 1 base and J by 8 bases, with 5 bases between. The CDR3 sequence: CASSQAGGYTF. CDR3 in DNA: TGCGCCAGCAGCCAAGCAGGGGGCTACACCTTC.

The chain employs TRBV2 and TRBJ1-4, with 12 bases matching TRBD1. J lost 14 bases, V lost 0 bases, and 10 bases had no gene match. Germline values: CDR1 SNHLY, CDR2 FYNNEI. This CDR3 is 16 amino acids long. The DNA for the CDR3 is TGTGCCAGCAGTGAAGCGGGGACAGGGGGCTCATTTAGGCTGTTTTTT. This encodes CASSEAGTGGSFRLFF.

This clone has a handful of counts. The J gene is TRBJ2-2, the V gene TRBV6-4, with D possibly being TRBD1 or TRBD2 (5 bases each). The germline V gene has CDR1 MRHNA and CDR2 SNTAGT. The CDR3 is 13 residues long. The V end lost 6 bases, the J end lost 6 bases, and 11 bases lay between the germline ends. CDR3 amino acids: CASRQGEAGELFF. DNA of the CDR3: TGTGCCAGCAGGCAGGGAGAAGCCGGGGAGCTGTTTTTT.

On this clone itself: The sample carries other DNA sequences with the same CDR3. V and J are TRBV5-1 and TRBJ1-2; the D is unclear. The CDR3 is 13 residues long. Germline V gene lookup returns CDR1 SGHRS and CDR2 YFSETQ. V was cut by 1 base and J by 2 bases, with 6 bases left in between. CDR3 amino acids: CASSLTENYGYTF. For the CDR3, the DNA is TGCGCCAGCAGCTTGACTGAGAACTATGGCTACACCTTC.

The chain uses TRBV9 and TRBJ1-4; maybe TRBD1 (5 bases). The V end lost 0 bases, the J end lost 5 bases, and 11 bases lay between the germline ends. CDR1 SGDLS and CDR2 YYNGEE come from the germline V gene. This CDR3 contains 15 residues. The CDR3 DNA reads as TGTGCCAGCAGCGTAGAGGACATGTGGAATGAAAAACTGTTTTTT. It is translated as CASSVEDMWNEKLFF.

This chain uses TRBV5-6 with TRBJ2-5; TRBD1 might be the D (6 bases). The CDR3 spans 16 residues. CDR1 is SGHDT and CDR2 is YYEEEE in the germline V gene. The germline V and J ends were trimmed by 4 bases and 5 bases, with 21 bases remaining between them. CDR3 sequence: CASSLPSGGSRETQYF. In DNA, the CDR3 is TGTGCCAGCAGCCTACCGTCTGGGGGCAGCCGGGAGACCCAGTACTTC. Supplemented by reference TRBV5-6 and TRBJ2-5, the full variable domain reads DAGVTQSPTHLIKTRGQQVTLRCSPKSGHDTVSWYQQALGQGPQFIFQYYEEEERQRGNFPDRFSGHQFPNYSSELNVNALLLGDSALYLCASSLPSGGSRETQYFGPGTRLLVL.

This chain uses TRBV15 with TRBJ2-7; TRBD1 matches at 7 bases. Germline-derived CDR1 and CDR2 are LNHNV and YYDKDF (reference sequence). The CDR3 extends over 14 amino acids. V lost 3 bases and J lost 5; bases outside the gene matches: 7. The CDR3 region has the DNA TGTGCCACCAGCAGCGCAGACAGGGTTGACGAGCAGTACTTC. It encodes CATSSADRVDEQYF.

The chain recombines TRBV6-6 with TRBJ1-1; D remains unclear. CDR3 length equals 13 residues. Germline V gene lookup returns CDR1 MNHNY and CDR2 SVGAGI (reference sequence). V lost 7 bases and J 5 bases, leaving 14 bases between the germline ends. The CDR3, as DNA: TGTGCCAGCACCCTTGGGCCCTGGACTGAAGCTTTCTTT. This codes for CASTLGPWTEAFF.

The V and J genes are TRBV5-1 and TRBJ2-5; TRBD2 matches 14 bases. The CDR3 has 17 amino acids. Germline CDR1 reads SGHRS; CDR2 reads YFSETQ. V gave up 4 bases and J gave up 1 base; unmatched junction bases: 6. CDR3 sequence reads: CASSPGTSGGLQETQYF. CDR3 in DNA: TGCGCCAGCAGCCCCGGGACTAGCGGGGGCCTCCAAGAGACCCAGTACTTC.

V usage is TRBV5-4 and J usage is TRBJ2-3; D is uncertain. The CDR3 covers 15 residues. V lost 0 bases and J lost 6, with 14 bases in between. Germline CDR1 and CDR2: SGHNT and YYREEE (reference sequence). CDR3 DNA: TGTGCCAGCAGCTTGGCCTGGCTTGGGCAGGATACGCAGTATTTT. Its protein is CASSLAWLGQDTQYF. Based on the CDR3 plus reference TRBV5-4 and TRBJ2-3, the full variable domain is ETGVTQSPTHLIKTRGQQVTLRCSSQSGHNTVSWYQQALGQGPQFIFQYYREEENGRGNFPPRFSGLQFPNYSSELNVNALELDDSALYLCASSLAWLGQDTQYFGPGTRLTVL.

The gene calls are TRBV12-5 and TRBJ2-7; 9 nucleotides agree with TRBD1. CDR3 length equals 21 residues. V was pared by 1 base and J by 4 bases, with 23 bases of the junction left unmatched. Per the germline V gene, CDR1 is LGHNT and CDR2 is FRNRAP. In DNA, the CDR3 is TGTGCTAGTGGTTTGGCTCCCCTACCCCTTCCCGGGACAGGGTCTGGATACGAGCAGTACTTC. Its translation: CASGLAPLPLPGTGSGYEQYF. Combining the CDR3 with reference TRBV12-5 and TRBJ2-7 gives the whole variable domain DARVTQTPRHKVTEMGQEVTMRCQPILGHNTVFWYRQTMMQGLELLAYFRNRAPLDDSGMPKDRFSAEMPDATLATLKIQPSEPRDSAVYFCASGLAPLPLPGTGSGYEQYFGPGTRLTVT.

V and J are TRBV11-2 and TRBJ2-5; D not certain. Between the trimmed V and J ends, which lost 4 bases and 5 bases, there was a span of 23 bases. The CDR3 consists of 17 residues. Per the germline V gene, CDR1 is SGHAT and CDR2 is FQNNGV. The CDR3 DNA follows: TGTGCCAGCAGCTCTAGTATTAGTATCGGCTCGAGGGAGACCCAGTACTTC. The encoded protein is CASSSSISIGSRETQYF.